One and the same sample provided the 3 T cell receptor beta chains below, sequenced in a study of identical twins. TCRdb used MiXCR to reprocess the 5' RACE reads, holding one entry per CDR3 protein. The data contain about 300,000 distinct CDR3 sequences, roughly an eighth of them seen just once; the ten biggest clones take up roughly 7.8%. The same sample was also studied in work on yellow fever vaccine responses in identical twins.

The sequencing sample was made of CD8+ T cells sorted from blood. The source is a woman younger than 35 in good health.

This clonotype was seen many times. This CDR3 fails to terminate in the conserved phenylalanine or tryptophan, so it likely reflects a read error. No DNA is shown, since the ends of the CDR3 on it are uncertain; the CDR3 is the one TCRdb lists. The chain joins TRBV3-1 to TRBJ1-6. Inclusive of both ends, the CDR3 amounts to 8 amino acids. Germline CDR1 LGHDT, CDR2 YNNKEL (reference sequence). The CDR3: CASSQDHL.

The chain uses TRBV15 and TRBJ2-5; 7 bases match TRBD1. This CDR3 is built from 16 residues. The germline V gene has CDR1 LNHNV and CDR2 YYDKDF (reference sequence). V lost 3 bases, J lost 2 bases, and 9 bases stayed unmatched. The DNA for the CDR3 is TGTGCCACCAGCAGGGATCCCTCGACAGGGCAAGAGACCCAGTACTTC. This gives the protein CATSRDPSTGQETQYF.

This chain connects TRBV4-1 to TRBJ2-7, with 7 positions matching TRBD2. The CDR3 has 17 amino acids. Germline V gene data show CDR1 as MGHRA and CDR2 as YSYEKL. The trim removed 1 base at V and 1 base at J, leaving 10 bases unmatched. The CDR3 DNA follows: TGCGCCAGCAGCCAAGGTGTCCCTAGCGGCCGATCCTACGAGCAGTACTTC. Translation: CASSQGVPSGRSYEQYF.